A selection of T cell receptor beta chains follows, all from one sample in a study of radiation and T cells in renal cell carcinoma. Assay: immunoSEQ multiplex PCR; the TCRdb copy retains only in-frame clones and omits some. This table has 150,000 or so clones, 87% appearing once. This material consisted of blood, taken from a patient whose treatment included radiotherapy and nephrectomy. The source is a woman aged 50 to 60 with renal cell carcinoma. Both conserved end residues are part of each CDR3. D genes are given only for firm matches. Expanded clones are given a class, and other clones once, few, many or no size at all.

CDR3: CASTHGGGGPDEQFF; DNA: TGTGCCAGCACCCACGGAGGGGGGGGGCCCGATGAGCAGTTCTTC; D: NA; V: TRBV6-1; J: TRBJ2-1; size: NA
CDR3: CASSPREGSHTGELFF; DNA: TGCGCCAGCAGCCCCCGGGAGGGGTCCCACACCGGGGAGCTGTTTTTT; D: TRBD2; V: TRBV4-1; J: TRBJ2-2; size: NA
CDR3: CASSFSGSPSYNSPLHF; DNA: TGTGCCAGCAGCTTTTCAGGTTCCCCCTCCTATAATTCACCCCTCCACTTT; D: NA; V: TRBV7-2; J: TRBJ1-6; size: NA
CDR3: CASSLEGYNTDTQYF; DNA: TGTGCCAGCAGCTTAGAAGGCTATAATACGGATACGCAGTATTTT; D: NA; V: TRBV7-2; J: TRBJ2-3; size: NA
CDR3: CASSQGINYGYTF; DNA: TGCGCCAGCAGCCAAGGAATAAACTATGGCTACACCTTC; D: NA; V: TRBV4-3; J: TRBJ1-2; size: NA
CDR3: CASSLEQGAGTNEKLFF; DNA: TGTGCCAGCTCACTCGAACAGGGGGCTGGCACTAATGAAAAACTGTTTTTT; D: TRBD1; V: TRBV18; J: TRBJ1-4; size: NA
CDR3: CASSLDPVINYGYTF; DNA: TGCGCCAGCAGCTTGGATCCGGTTATTAACTATGGCTACACCTTC; D: NA; V: TRBV5-1; J: TRBJ1-2; size: NA
CDR3: CASSLLNTEAFF; DNA: TGTGCCAGCAGCTTGTTGAACACTGAAGCTTTCTTT; D: NA; V: TRBV5-4; J: TRBJ1-1; size: few
CDR3: CASNPTGDTGELFF; DNA: TGTGCCAGCAACCCGACAGGGGACACCGGGGAGCTGTTTTTT; D: TRBD1; V: TRBV6-1; J: TRBJ2-2; size: NA
CDR3: CASSATEAPYEQYF; DNA: TGTGCCAGCAGCGCGACCGAAGCTCCCTACGAGCAGTACTTC; D: NA; V: TRBV9; J: TRBJ2-7; size: once
CDR3: CASSFSGGISDTQYF; DNA: TGTGCCAGCAGCTTTAGCGGGGGGATTTCAGATACGCAGTATTTT; D: TRBD2; V: TRBV7-2; J: TRBJ2-3; size: few
CDR3: CASSLGDRGTYEQYF; DNA: TGTGCCAGCAGCTTAGGGGACAGGGGCACCTACGAGCAGTACTTC; D: TRBD1; V: TRBV7-3; J: TRBJ2-7; size: NA
CDR3: CASSPVAGGADTQYF; DNA: TGTGCCAGCAGCCCCGTTGCGGGGGGGGCAGATACGCAGTATTTT; D: TRBD2; V: TRBV7-2; J: TRBJ2-3; size: NA
CDR3: CASSLEVQGADTQYF; DNA: TGTGCCAGCAGCTTAGAGGTGCAGGGGGCAGATACGCAGTATTTT; D: TRBD1; V: TRBV7-2; J: TRBJ2-3; size: NA
CDR3: CASSLEGTGNQPQHF; DNA: TGTGCCAGCAGCTTAGAAGGCACCGGCAATCAGCCCCAGCATTTT; D: NA; V: TRBV7-9; J: TRBJ1-5; size: NA
CDR3: CASSPIPPGQGPLWGTQQYF; DNA: TGTGCCAGCAGTCCAATCCCTCCGGGACAGGGGCCCCTTTGGGGCACTCAGCAGTACTTC; D: TRBD1; V: TRBV28; J: TRBJ2-7; size: few
CDR3: CASISRWGTEAFF; DNA: TGTGCCAGCATATCCAGGTGGGGCACTGAAGCTTTCTTT; D: NA; V: TRBV6-1; J: TRBJ1-1; size: NA
CDR3: CASSENRGQGSWGYTF; DNA: TGTGCCAGCAGTGAAAACCGAGGACAGGGTTCGTGGGGCTACACCTTC; D: TRBD1; V: TRBV2; J: TRBJ1-2; size: NA
CDR3: CASSAGDPGTLTSSPLHF; DNA: TGTGCCAGCAGCGCCGGGGATCCTGGGACCTTGACTAGCTCACCCCTCCACTTT; D: NA; V: TRBV7-6; J: TRBJ1-6; size: NA
CDR3: CASSAGPQETQYF; DNA: TGTGCCAGCAGCGCCGGACCTCAAGAGACCCAGTACTTC; D: NA; V: TRBV9; J: TRBJ2-5; size: NA
CDR3: CASSDWGSGDTQYF; DNA: TGTGCCAGCAGTGACTGGGGGTCGGGAGATACGCAGTATTTT; D: NA; V: TRBV2; J: TRBJ2-3; size: NA
CDR3: CASSSPQAGAYQPQHF; DNA: TGTGCCAGCAGCTCCCCCCAAGCAGGGGCTTATCAGCCCCAGCATTTT; D: NA; V: TRBV7-2; J: TRBJ1-5; size: once
CDR3: CASSLGEPTGELFF; DNA: TGTGCCAGCAGCTTGGGAGAGCCAACCGGGGAGCTGTTTTTT; D: NA; V: TRBV5-4; J: TRBJ2-2; size: once
CDR3: CAWRSGGTYEQYF; DNA: TGTGCCTGGAGGAGTGGGGGAACCTACGAGCAGTACTTC; D: NA; V: TRBV30; J: TRBJ2-7; size: NA
CDR3: CASSPNSKGHPYEQYF; DNA: TGTGCCAGCTCACCAAATAGTAAGGGTCATCCCTACGAGCAGTACTTC; D: NA; V: TRBV18; J: TRBJ2-7; size: NA
CDR3: CSVDGLQETQYF; DNA: TGCAGCGTTGACGGATTACAAGAGACCCAGTACTTC; D: NA; V: TRBV29-1; J: TRBJ2-5; size: NA
CDR3: CASSPGTNTDTQYF; DNA: TGTGCCAGCAGCCCCGGGACTAACACAGATACGCAGTATTTT; D: TRBD2; V: TRBV7-8; J: TRBJ2-3; size: NA
CDR3: CASSIRGRGYYEQYF; DNA: TGTGCCAGTAGTATTAGGGGCAGGGGATACTACGAGCAGTACTTC; D: NA; V: TRBV19; J: TRBJ2-7; size: once
CDR3: CAGAGTVEETQYF; DNA: TGTGCAGGGGCCGGGACAGTTGAAGAGACCCAGTACTTC; D: TRBD1; V: TRBV6-1; J: TRBJ2-5; size: NA
CDR3: CASSLGADKRGYTF; DNA: TGTGCCAGCAGCTTAGGAGCCGATAAGAGGGGCTACACCTTC; D: NA; V: TRBV7-2; J: TRBJ1-2; size: NA
CDR3: CASSVLNPGQGNTEAFF; DNA: TGTGCCAGCAGTGTTCTTAATCCGGGACAGGGGAACACTGAAGCTTTCTTT; D: TRBD1; V: TRBV6-1; J: TRBJ1-1; size: NA
CDR3: CASSFTGLAGGFLYEQYF; DNA: TGTGCCAGCAGTTTTACGGGACTAGCGGGGGGCTTTCTCTACGAGCAGTACTTC; D: TRBD2; V: TRBV28; J: TRBJ2-7; size: NA
CDR3: CASSLGTEPDF; DNA: TGTGCCAGCAGCTTAGGGACGGAGCCTGACTTC; D: NA; V: TRBV7-9; J: TRBJ2-7; size: NA
CDR3: CASSLVLGGYEQYF; DNA: TGTGCCAGCAGCTTAGTCTTAGGAGGGTACGAGCAGTACTTC; D: NA; V: TRBV7-9; J: TRBJ2-7; size: NA
CDR3: CASTRTGRNTEAFF; DNA: TGTGCCAGCACCCGGACAGGGAGAAACACTGAAGCTTTCTTT; D: TRBD1; V: TRBV5-4; J: TRBJ1-1; size: NA
CDR3: CASSLLPGHSYTYNSPLHF; DNA: TGTGCCAGCAGCCTCCTACCCGGGCATTCTTACACCTATAATTCACCCCTCCACTTT; D: NA; V: TRBV7-2; J: TRBJ1-6; size: NA
CDR3: CASSLTSGGQETQYF; DNA: TGTGCCAGCAGCCTGACTAGCGGGGGGCAAGAGACCCAGTACTTC; D: TRBD2; V: TRBV7-8; J: TRBJ2-5; size: NA
CDR3: CASSLEGGSSYNEQFF; DNA: TGCGCCAGCAGCTTGGAAGGGGGGAGCTCCTACAATGAGCAGTTCTTC; D: NA; V: TRBV5-1; J: TRBJ2-1; size: NA
CDR3: CASSSTGANYGYTF; DNA: TGTGCCAGTAGTTCGACAGGGGCTAACTATGGCTACACCTTC; D: TRBD1; V: TRBV19; J: TRBJ1-2; size: NA
CDR3: CASRLKGSGNTIYF; DNA: TGTGCCAGTAGGCTAAAGGGATCTGGAAACACCATATATTTT; D: NA; V: TRBV19; J: TRBJ1-3; size: once
CDR3: CASRLTSGGYNEQFF; DNA: TGTGCCAGTAGACTCACTAGCGGGGGTTACAATGAGCAGTTCTTC; D: TRBD2; V: TRBV19; J: TRBJ2-1; size: few
CDR3: CGVRGTISYEQYF; DNA: TGTGGCGTGCGGGGTACTATCTCCTACGAGCAGTACTTC; D: NA; V: TRBV6-5; J: TRBJ2-7; size: once
CDR3: CATSITGTGGDDQPQHF; DNA: TGTGCCACCAGCATAACGGGGACAGGGGGAGATGATCAGCCCCAGCATTTT; D: TRBD1; V: TRBV15; J: TRBJ1-5; size: NA
CDR3: CASSLGGRETQYF; DNA: TGTGCCAGCAGCCTCGGAGGGAGAGAGACCCAGTACTTC; D: NA; V: TRBV5-6; J: TRBJ2-5; size: NA
CDR3: CASSFRAENQPQHF; DNA: TGTGCCAGCAGCTTTCGGGCAGAGAATCAGCCCCAGCATTTT; D: NA; V: TRBV13; J: TRBJ1-5; size: NA
CDR3: CASSETGTVQEKLFF; DNA: TGTGCCAGCAGTGAGACCGGGACAGTGCAGGAAAAACTGTTTTTT; D: TRBD1; V: TRBV25-1; J: TRBJ1-4; size: NA
CDR3: CASMGQGTDTQYF; DNA: TGTGCCAGCATGGGACAAGGCACAGATACGCAGTATTTT; D: NA; V: TRBV6-1; J: TRBJ2-3; size: NA
CDR3: CASSIASTVQETQYF; DNA: TGTGCCAGTAGTATAGCCTCGACAGTACAAGAGACCCAGTACTTC; D: NA; V: TRBV19; J: TRBJ2-5; size: once
CDR3: CASQNTEAFF; DNA: TGTGCCAGCCAGAACACTGAAGCTTTCTTT; D: NA; V: TRBV6-5; J: TRBJ1-1; size: NA
CDR3: CASSRTGSLPEAFF; DNA: TGTGCCAGTAGTCGGACAGGGAGTCTCCCTGAAGCTTTCTTT; D: TRBD1; V: TRBV19; J: TRBJ1-1; size: NA
CDR3: CASSGLGGNQPQHF; DNA: TGTGCCAGCAGTGGCCTTGGGGGCAATCAGCCCCAGCATTTT; D: NA; V: TRBV6-1; J: TRBJ1-5; size: NA
CDR3: CASSPPSLSSYEQYF; DNA: TGTGCCAGCTCACCACCAAGCCTCAGCTCCTACGAGCAGTACTTC; D: NA; V: TRBV18; J: TRBJ2-7; size: NA
CDR3: CASSRVRNPSYEQYF; DNA: TGTGCCAGCAGTCGGGTCAGAAACCCCTCCTACGAGCAGTACTTC; D: NA; V: TRBV6-5; J: TRBJ2-7; size: NA
CDR3: CASSSTSGGAFIGKNIQYF; DNA: TGTGCCAGCAGTTCTACTAGCGGGGGGGCGTTTATTGGCAAAAACATTCAGTACTTC; D: TRBD2; V: TRBV2; J: TRBJ2-4; size: NA
CDR3: CASSYTFSTDTQYF; DNA: TGTGCCAGCAGCTACACCTTTAGCACAGATACGCAGTATTTT; D: NA; V: TRBV27; J: TRBJ2-3; size: NA
CDR3: CSGGQGRDEQFF; DNA: TGCAGCGGCGGACAGGGGCGGGATGAGCAGTTCTTC; D: TRBD1; V: TRBV29-1; J: TRBJ2-1; size: NA
CDR3: CASSPRGSGVADTQYF; DNA: TGTGCCAGCAGCCCCCGAGGTAGCGGGGTAGCAGATACGCAGTATTTT; D: TRBD2; V: TRBV9; J: TRBJ2-3; size: NA
CDR3: CASSQDIGSNYGYTF; DNA: TGCGCCAGCAGCCAAGATATAGGATCTAACTATGGCTACACCTTC; D: NA; V: TRBV4-3; J: TRBJ1-2; size: NA
CDR3: CASSQDGAGGPEELFF; DNA: TGCGCCAGCAGCCAAGATGGTGCGGGGGGGCCCGAGGAGCTGTTTTTT; D: TRBD2; V: TRBV4-3; J: TRBJ2-2; size: NA